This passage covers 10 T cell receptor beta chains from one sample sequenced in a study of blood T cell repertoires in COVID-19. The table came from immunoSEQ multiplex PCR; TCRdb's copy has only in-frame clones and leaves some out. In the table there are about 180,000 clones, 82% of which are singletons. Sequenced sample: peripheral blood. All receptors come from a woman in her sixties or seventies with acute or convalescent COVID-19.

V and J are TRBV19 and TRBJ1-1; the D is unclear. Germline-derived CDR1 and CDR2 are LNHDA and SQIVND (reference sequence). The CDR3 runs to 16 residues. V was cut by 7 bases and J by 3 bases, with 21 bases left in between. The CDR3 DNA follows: TGTGCCAGTACCTCACGCCAGGAGGTCGTCGACACTGAAGCTTTCTTT. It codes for CASTSRQEVVDTEAFF.

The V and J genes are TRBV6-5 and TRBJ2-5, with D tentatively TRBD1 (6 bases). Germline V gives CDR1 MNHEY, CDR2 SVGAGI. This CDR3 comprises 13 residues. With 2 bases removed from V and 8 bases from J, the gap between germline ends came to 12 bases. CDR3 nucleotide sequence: TGTGCCAGCAGTTACAACAGGGTCATTACCCAGTACTTC. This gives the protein CASSYNRVITQYF.

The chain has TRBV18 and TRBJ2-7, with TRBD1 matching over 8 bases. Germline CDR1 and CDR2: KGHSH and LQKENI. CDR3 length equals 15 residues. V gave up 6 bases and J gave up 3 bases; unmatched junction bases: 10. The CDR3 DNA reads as TGTGCCAGCTCCCTAGGACAGGGAACCCTCTACGAGCAGTACTTC. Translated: CASSLGQGTLYEQYF.

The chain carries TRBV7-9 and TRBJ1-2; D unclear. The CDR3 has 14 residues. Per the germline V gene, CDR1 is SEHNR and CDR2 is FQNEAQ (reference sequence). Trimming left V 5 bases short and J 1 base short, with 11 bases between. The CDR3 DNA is TGTGCCAGCAGCCCCGGCGCGGGTAACTATGGCTACACCTTC. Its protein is CASSPGAGNYGYTF.

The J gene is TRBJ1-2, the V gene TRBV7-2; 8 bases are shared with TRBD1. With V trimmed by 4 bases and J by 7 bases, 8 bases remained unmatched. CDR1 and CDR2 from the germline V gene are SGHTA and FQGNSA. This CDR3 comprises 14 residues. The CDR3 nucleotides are TGTGCCAGCAGCTCGACCGGGACAGGAATTGGCTACACCTTC. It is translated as CASSSTGTGIGYTF.

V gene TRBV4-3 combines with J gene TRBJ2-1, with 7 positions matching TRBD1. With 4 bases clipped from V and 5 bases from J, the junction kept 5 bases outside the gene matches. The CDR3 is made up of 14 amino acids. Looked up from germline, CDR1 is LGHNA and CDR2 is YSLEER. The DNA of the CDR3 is TGCGCCAGCAGCCCCGGGACAGCTAACAATGAGCAGTTCTTC. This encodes CASSPGTANNEQFF.

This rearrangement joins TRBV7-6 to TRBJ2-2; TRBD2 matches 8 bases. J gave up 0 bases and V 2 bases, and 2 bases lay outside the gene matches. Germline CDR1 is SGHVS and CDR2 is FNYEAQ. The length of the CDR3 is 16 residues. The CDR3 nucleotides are TGTGCCAGCAGCTTAAGCGGGGGCGCGAACACCGGGGAGCTGTTTTTT. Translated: CASSLSGGANTGELFF.

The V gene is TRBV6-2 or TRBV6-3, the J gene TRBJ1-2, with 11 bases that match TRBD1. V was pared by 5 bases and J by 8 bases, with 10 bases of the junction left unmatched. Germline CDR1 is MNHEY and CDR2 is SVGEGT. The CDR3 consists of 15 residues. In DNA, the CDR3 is TGTGCCAGCAGTGACCCGGGGACAGGGGGACGAGGCTACACCTTC. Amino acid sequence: CASSDPGTGGRGYTF.

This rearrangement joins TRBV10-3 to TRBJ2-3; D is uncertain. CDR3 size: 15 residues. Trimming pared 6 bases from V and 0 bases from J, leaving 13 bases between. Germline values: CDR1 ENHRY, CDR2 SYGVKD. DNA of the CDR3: TGTGCCATCAGCGCAGGTCCTTCTAGCACAGATACGCAGTATTTT. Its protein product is CAISAGPSSTDTQYF.

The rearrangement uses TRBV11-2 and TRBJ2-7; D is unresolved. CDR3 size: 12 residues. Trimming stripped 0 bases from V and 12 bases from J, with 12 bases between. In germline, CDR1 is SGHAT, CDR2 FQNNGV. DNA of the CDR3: TGTGCCAGCAGCTTAGAATACCGAGCACTGTACTTC. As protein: CASSLEYRALYF.